These T cell receptor beta chains were read from a single sample in a study of cytomegalovirus exposure and HLA in healthy donors. Only in-frame clones appear in the TCRdb table, and some are missing; sequencing was by immunoSEQ multiplex PCR. The data show about 59,000 clones, about 80% seen once. Material: PBMCs. These receptors were collected from a human donor in good health. Both conserved end residues are part of each CDR3. Fields, in order: V gene, clone size, D gene, J gene, CDR3 protein, CDR3 DNA. A D gene is named only where the DNA matches it firmly. Size tells how often a clone was seen (once, few, many) or the class of an expanded clone, and some rows leave it out.

>TRBV5-4|NA|NA|TRBJ2-1
CASRAPDNEQFF
TGTGCCTCCAGGGCGCCGGACAATGAGCAGTTCTTC
>TRBV7-8|once|TRBD1|TRBJ1-5
CASSLKAGTGSNQPQHF
TGTGCCAGCAGCTTAAAGGCCGGGACAGGGTCCAATCAGCCCCAGCATTTT
>TRBV5-6|NA|NA|TRBJ2-6
CASSPGASGANVLTF
TGTGCCAGCAGCCCAGGGGCTTCTGGGGCCAACGTCCTGACTTTC
>TRBV6-1|NA|NA|TRBJ1-1
CASNIQENTEAFF
TGTGCCAGCAATATACAGGAGAACACTGAAGCTTTCTTT
>TRBV5-4|few|NA|TRBJ2-3
CASSLPGGYTDTQYF
TGTGCCAGCAGCTTACCCGGGGGTTACACAGATACGCAGTATTTT
>TRBV28|NA|NA|TRBJ1-4
CASRAREPAATNEKLFF
TGTGCCAGCAGGGCGCGGGAACCAGCCGCAACTAATGAAAAACTGTTTTTT
>TRBV30|NA|TRBD1|TRBJ1-1
CAWSGQGATEAFF
TGTGCCTGGAGTGGGCAGGGGGCGACTGAAGCTTTCTTT
>TRBV10-1|NA|TRBD2|TRBJ2-3
CASRAGGGDTQYF
TGCGCCAGCAGAGCGGGAGGTGGGGATACGCAGTATTTT
>TRBV15|NA|TRBD2|TRBJ2-3
CATSRPDGRLAGIMGLTDTQYF
TGTGCCACCAGCAGGCCCGACGGTAGACTAGCGGGTATTATGGGTTTAACAGATACGCAGTATTTT
>TRBV18|NA|TRBD1|TRBJ2-2
CASSEDGTGHTGELFF
TGTGCCAGCTCCGAAGATGGGACAGGGCACACCGGGGAGCTGTTTTTT
>TRBV5-8|NA|NA|TRBJ1-2
CASRLWREGGYTF
TGTGCCAGCAGACTGTGGAGGGAGGGTGGCTACACCTTC
>TRBV28|NA|NA|TRBJ1-5
CASKGRREVEPMAQHF
TGTGCCAGCAAGGGGCGAAGGGAGGTAGAACCCATGGCCCAGCATTTT
>TRBV4-1|NA|TRBD2|TRBJ2-5
CASSRDSGRDQETQYF
TGCGCCAGCAGCCGGGATTCAGGGAGGGACCAAGAGACCCAGTACTTC
>TRBV7-6|NA|TRBD2|TRBJ2-1
CASSSLAGGNHEQFF
TGTGCCAGCAGCTCTCTAGCGGGAGGAAATCATGAGCAGTTCTTC
>TRBV6-5|NA|TRBD1|TRBJ2-5
CATVTGTGIVTQYF
TGTGCCACCGTGACCGGGACAGGGATTGTGACCCAGTACTTC
>TRBV7-9|NA|NA|TRBJ2-7
CSSSRYEQYF
TGTTCCAGCAGCCGTTACGAGCAGTACTTC
>TRBV7-2|once|NA|TRBJ2-3
CASSLYWASTDTQYF
TGTGCCAGCAGCTTATACTGGGCTAGCACAGATACGCAGTATTTT
>TRBV2|NA|NA|TRBJ1-1
CASSGLRRGTEAFF
TGTGCCAGCAGTGGTTTACGGAGGGGAACTGAAGCTTTCTTT
>TRBV5-1|NA|TRBD2|TRBJ2-1
CASSLVAGGYNEQFF
TGCGCCAGCAGCTTGGTGGCGGGGGGATACAATGAGCAGTTCTTC
>TRBV4-3|once|TRBD2|TRBJ2-3
CASSERGLSTDTQYF
TGCGCCAGCAGCGAACGGGGACTAAGCACAGATACGCAGTATTTT
>TRBV7-2|NA|TRBD1|TRBJ1-2
CASSFGADDRASNGYTF
TGTGCCAGCAGCTTCGGGGCAGACGACAGGGCCTCAAATGGCTACACCTTC
>TRBV13|once|NA|TRBJ1-5
CASSGRNQPQHF
TGTGCCAGCAGCGGCAGAAATCAGCCCCAGCATTTT
>TRBV11-2|NA|NA|TRBJ1-1
CASSLVKGSGGTEAFF
TGTGCCAGCAGCTTAGTGAAGGGATCCGGGGGGACTGAAGCTTTCTTT
>TRBV10-1|once|TRBD2|TRBJ2-1
CASSDPSGTSGGYNEQFF
TGCGCCAGCAGTGACCCCTCAGGGACTAGCGGGGGTTACAATGAGCAGTTCTTC
>TRBV2|NA|TRBD2|TRBJ2-1
CASRGLAGRYNEQFF
TGTGCCAGCAGAGGACTAGCGGGACGTTACAATGAGCAGTTCTTC
>TRBV7-2|NA|TRBD2|TRBJ2-1
CASSPGLARDLDEQFF
TGTGCCAGCAGCCCGGGACTAGCTAGGGATCTTGATGAGCAGTTCTTC
>TRBV15|NA|NA|TRBJ1-6
CATNVEGVLDSPLHF
TGTGCCACCAACGTAGAGGGGGTTCTTGATTCACCCCTCCACTTT
>TRBV15|once|NA|TRBJ1-1
CATSRGAHRTEAFF
TGTGCCACCAGCAGAGGGGCCCACCGCACTGAAGCTTTCTTT
>TRBV30|NA|NA|TRBJ2-5
CAWSVDRGETQYF
TGTGCCTGGAGTGTAGATAGGGGAGAGACCCAGTACTTC
>TRBV5-1|NA|NA|TRBJ2-2
CASSLIGTGELFF
TGCGCCAGCAGCTTGATCGGCACCGGGGAGCTGTTTTTT
>TRBV5-4|few|TRBD1|TRBJ2-7
CASSLEAGGFHEQYF
TGTGCCAGCAGCTTGGAAGCAGGGGGCTTCCACGAGCAGTACTTC
>TRBV6-5|NA|NA|TRBJ1-1
CASSYVGGTGTEAFF
TGTGCCAGCAGTTACGTGGGGGGAACGGGCACTGAAGCTTTCTTT
>TRBV6-5|few|TRBD2|TRBJ2-3
CASSYGGGSADTQYF
TGTGCCAGCAGTTACGGGGGGGGGTCGGCAGATACGCAGTATTTT
>TRBV2|NA|TRBD2|TRBJ2-1
CASSESGGLAGDEQFF
TGTGCCAGCAGTGAATCCGGTGGACTAGCGGGAGATGAGCAGTTCTTC
>TRBV4-1|NA|NA|TRBJ1-5
CASSLQGSPQPQHF
TGCGCCAGCAGCCTTCAGGGGAGTCCTCAGCCCCAGCATTTT
>TRBV16|NA|NA|TRBJ2-7
CASSQDYSYEQYF
TGTGCCAGCAGCCAAGACTACTCCTACGAGCAGTACTTC
>TRBV7-2|NA|TRBD1|TRBJ1-5
CASSSKKGQGDNQPQHF
TGTGCCAGCAGCTCTAAGAAGGGACAGGGGGACAATCAGCCCCAGCATTTT
>TRBV4-1|once|NA|TRBJ2-5
CASRADSIKTKETQYF
TGCGCCAGCAGGGCCGACTCGATCAAAACGAAAGAGACCCAGTACTTC
>TRBV18|NA|TRBD1|TRBJ1-1
CASSAKSPGQGDTEAFF
TGTGCCAGCTCAGCAAAATCACCGGGACAGGGGGACACTGAAGCTTTCTTT
>TRBV2|NA|TRBD1|TRBJ1-5
CASSRQGTDQPQHF
TGTGCCAGCAGCCGACAGGGGACGGATCAGCCCCAGCATTTT
>TRBV7-2|NA|NA|TRBJ2-7
CASSSVNGLNYEQYF
TGTGCCAGCAGCTCCGTTAACGGTTTAAACTACGAGCAGTACTTC
>TRBV7-9|NA|TRBD1|TRBJ2-5
CASSPRDREETQYF
TGTGCCAGCAGCCCTCGAGACAGGGAAGAGACCCAGTACTTC
>TRBV15|NA|NA|TRBJ2-2
CATSSRQDENTGELFF
TGTGCCACCAGCAGCCGACAGGACGAGAACACCGGGGAGCTGTTTTTT
>TRBV19|NA|NA|TRBJ2-3
CASSISGYTDTQYF
TGTGCCAGTAGTATCTCCGGGTACACAGATACGCAGTATTTT
>TRBV2|NA|NA|TRBJ2-1
CASGAYNEQFF
TGTGCCAGCGGGGCATACAATGAGCAGTTCTTC